This T cell receptor beta chain is from a study of blood T cell repertoires in COVID-19. At the level of the study: Samples representing acute and convalescent COVID-19 were sourced from the United States, Italy and Spain. T cells, B-cell-depleted T cells, or PBMCs provided the cDNA or gDNA that served as material.

The CDR3 has 13 amino acids. Trimming took off 7 bases at V and 8 bases at J, with 14 bases between the two ends. The germline V gene encodes CDR1 LGHDT and CDR2 YNNKEL (reference sequence). Original methodology: Reference gene primer amplification yielded estimated nucleated cell counts. Assay used: immunoSEQ multiplex PCR; TCRdb lists only in-frame clones, some missing. D and trimming were read from the DNA, whereas the V and J calls and clone size are those reported in that table. The sample has 200,000 or so clones, roughly 80% seen once. The chain is built from TRBV3-1 (or the pseudogene TRBV3-2) and TRBJ1-4; D unresolved. The sequenced material came from peripheral blood. This receptor was obtained from a woman of 80 years or more with acute or convalescent COVID-19. CDR3 sequence (DNA): TGTGCCAGCACCCTCGACGGGAAGGAAAAACTGTTTTTT. Residues: CASTLDGKEKLFF.